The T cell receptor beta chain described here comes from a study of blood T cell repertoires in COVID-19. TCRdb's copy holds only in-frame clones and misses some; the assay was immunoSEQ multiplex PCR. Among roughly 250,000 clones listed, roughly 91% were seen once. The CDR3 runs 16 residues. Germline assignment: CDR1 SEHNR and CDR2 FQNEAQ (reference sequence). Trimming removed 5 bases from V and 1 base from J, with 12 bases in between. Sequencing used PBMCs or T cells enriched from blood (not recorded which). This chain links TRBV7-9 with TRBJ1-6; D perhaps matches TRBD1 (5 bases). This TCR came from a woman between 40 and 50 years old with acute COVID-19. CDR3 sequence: CASSPTGESYNSPLHF. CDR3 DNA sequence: TGTGCCAGCAGCCCTACGGGGGAGTCCTATAATTCACCCCTCCACTTT. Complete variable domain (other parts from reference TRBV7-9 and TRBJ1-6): DTGVSQNPRHKITKRGQNVTFRCDPISEHNRLYWYRQTLGQGPEFLTYFQNEAQLEKSRLLSDRFSAERPKGSFSTLEIQRTEQGDSAMYLCASSPTGESYNSPLHFGNGTRLTVT.